Ten or more counts support the clone carrying this T cell receptor beta chain. What it binds is not known. PCR was performed a second time for roughly 7 to 11 cycles using a sample-barcoded 5' primer and a J-beta primer mix. TCRdb independently ran MiXCR on the 5' RACE reads; one entry per CDR3 protein. The sample shows 1.5 million to 2 million distinct CDR3 sequences, about 28% of them seen only once. The CDR3 is made up of 14 amino acids. Germline lookup yields CDR1 MNHEY and CDR2 SVGAGI. V dropped 5 bases and J dropped 3; count of bases not matched to a gene: 6. This entry belongs to a study of blood T cells in healthy people across ages. Study findings and constraints: In long-lived donors, naive CD4+ cell counts and diversity exceeded those of aged donors.

Sequencing was carried out using blood. This chain joins TRBV6-5 and TRBJ2-7; 8 bases are a match to TRBD2. The TCR originated in a woman under 40 in good health. CDR3 DNA sequence: TGTGCCAGCAGTCGCCAGCGGGAGAACTACGAGCAGTACTTC. This sequence encodes CASSRQRENYEQYF.